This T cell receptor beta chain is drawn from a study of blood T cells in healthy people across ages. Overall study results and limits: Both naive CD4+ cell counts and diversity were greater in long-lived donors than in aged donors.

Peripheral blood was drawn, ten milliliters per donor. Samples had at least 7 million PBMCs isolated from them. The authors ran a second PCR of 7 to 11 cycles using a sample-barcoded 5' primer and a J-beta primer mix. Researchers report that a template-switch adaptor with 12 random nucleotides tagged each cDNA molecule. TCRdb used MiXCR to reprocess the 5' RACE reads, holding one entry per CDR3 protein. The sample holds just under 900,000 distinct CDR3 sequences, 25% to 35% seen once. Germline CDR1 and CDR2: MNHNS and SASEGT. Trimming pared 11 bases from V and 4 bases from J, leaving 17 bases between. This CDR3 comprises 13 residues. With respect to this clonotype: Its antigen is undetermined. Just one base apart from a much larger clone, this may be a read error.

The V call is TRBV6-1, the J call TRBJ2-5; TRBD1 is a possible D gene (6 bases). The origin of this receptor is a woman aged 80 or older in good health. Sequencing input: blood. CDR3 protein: CAASPQGGETQYF. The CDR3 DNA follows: TGTGCCGCCAGTCCGCAAGGGGGAGAGACCCAGTACTTC.